Presented here are 4 T cell receptor beta chains from one specimen sequenced in a study of T cells in women clearing cervical HPV infection. Sequencing was performed with immunoSEQ multiplex PCR; in TCRdb, only in-frame clones are kept and a portion is missing. The specimen's table records 31,000 or so clones. Sequenced material: blood buffy coat. The receptors come from a woman between 18 and 75 years old with a cervical HPV16 infection that either progressed to CIN3+ or cleared (not recorded which).

With regard to this clone: Read coverage stops 3 residues before the CDR3 terminus; the germline J gene supplies the remainder. J is TRBJ2-3 and V is TRBV6-1; TRBD1 might be the D (6 bases). CDR1 is MNHNS and CDR2 is SASEGT in the germline V gene. The CDR3 extends over 18 amino acids. V was pared by 2 bases and J by 1 base, with 19 bases between. The CDR3 spells CASSEITLGARGTDTQYF. The DNA read from the CDR3 is TGTGCCAGCAGTGAAATCACACTGGGGGCGAGGGGCACAGATACG.

Notes on this clone: The CDR3 is cut off 3 residues early in the read; its end comes from the germline J gene. The chain combines TRBV20-1 with TRBJ1-6, with TRBD1 as a possible D gene (5 bases). Germline values: CDR1 DFQATT, CDR2 SNEGSKA (reference sequence). The CDR3 length is 13 residues. The CDR3 DNA, read in part, is TGCAGTGCTAGATTTCCGCCAGGGTGGTCC. This gives the protein CSARFPPGWS. The entire CDR3 protein reads CSARFPPGWSLHF.

Regarding this clone: The CDR3 end lies 3 residues beyond the end of the read and is filled in from the germline J gene. The chain couples TRBV7-9 to TRBJ1-2, with 7 bases identical to TRBD1. The CDR3 has 14 residues. Germline CDR1 and CDR2: SEHNR and FQNEAQ (reference sequence). The CDR3 here is CASGWTGPPGDYTF. The covered CDR3 bases are TGTGCCAGCGGATGGACAGGCCCTCCCGGGGAC.

About this clone: The sequence runs out 3 residues before the end of the CDR3; the remainder is reconstructed from the germline J gene. The chain combines TRBV19 with TRBJ1-2, with D possibly matching TRBD1 (5 bases). Looked up from germline, CDR1 is LNHDA and CDR2 is SQIVND (reference sequence). The CDR3 covers 12 residues. The part of the CDR3 DNA that was read is TGTGCCAGTAGTATCAGGGAGAGCGAC. This translates into CASSIRESD. The CDR3 in full is CASSIRESDYTF.